This TCR beta chain is from a study of T-cell reconstitution after alpha-beta-depleted transplantation in children. Library preparation (for TCRbeta) was performed with unique molecular identifiers. TCRdb reprocessed the PCR reads via MiXCR and lists one record per CDR3 protein. The sample lists fewer than 400,000 distinct CDR3 sequences, roughly 22% seen once, with around 3.9% in the top ten. This clonotype has at least ten counts. This specimen consisted of PBMCs from the stem cell graft donor, obtained from the stem cell graft. This sequence originates from a human donor who donated a stem cell graft to a child with acute myeloid leukemia.

The CDR3 DNA reads TGCAGTGCTAGAGATTCGGGACAGGGGTTGGTTAATGAAAAACTGTTTTTT. Translated, it gives CSARDSGQGLVNEKLFF. The gene calls are TRBV20-1 and TRBJ1-4, with 10 nucleotides matching TRBD1. Germline values: CDR1 DFQATT, CDR2 SNEGSKA (reference sequence). The CDR3 is 17 amino acids. Unmatched junction bases numbered 8, after V lost 0 bases and J lost 4 bases.